The 14 T cell receptor beta chains below all came from one sample that was sequenced in a study of blood T cell repertoires in COVID-19. Sequencing used immunoSEQ multiplex PCR; TCRdb keeps in-frame clones, though not all of them. Of over 250,000 clones listed, roughly 91% are singletons. The specimen sequenced was PBMCs or T cells enriched from blood (not recorded which). The receptors were gathered from a man between 35 and 55 years old who had recovered from COVID-19.

J is TRBJ2-1 and V is TRBV9, with 8 nucleotides matching TRBD1. Germline loops: CDR1 SGDLS, CDR2 YYNGEE. This CDR3 has 15 amino acids. Trimming at V came to 4 bases and at J to 1 base, leaving 4 bases not matched to a gene. The DNA for the CDR3 is TGTGCCAGCAGCCCCCGGGACAGGTCCTACAATGAGCAGTTCTTC. Translated: CASSPRDRSYNEQFF.

Here the CDR3 DNA reads TGTGCCAGTAGTATAGTTAGCGGGGGTTTCTACAATGAGCAGTTCTTC. Translated, it gives CASSIVSGGFYNEQFF. V is TRBV19 and J is TRBJ2-1; 9 bases are a match to TRBD2. Germline lookup yields CDR1 LNHDA and CDR2 SQIVND (reference sequence). This CDR3 comprises 16 residues. V lost 1 base and J lost 3; bases outside the gene matches: 4.

The V and J genes are TRBV6-1 and TRBJ2-7; 7 bases are shared with TRBD1. Germline V gene sequence: CDR1 MNHNS, CDR2 SASEGT. J gave up 1 base and V 3 bases, and 6 bases lay outside the gene matches. This CDR3 spans 15 amino acids. CDR3 nucleotide sequence: TGTGCCAGCAGTGAGCCCGGGACAGTGTCCTACGAGCAGTACTTC. It yields the protein CASSEPGTVSYEQYF.

The rearrangement uses TRBV7-3 and TRBJ2-3; 13 nucleotides match TRBD2. This CDR3 has 15 residues. Germline V gene lookup returns CDR1 SGHTA and CDR2 FQGTGA. V lost 5 bases and J lost 5; bases outside the gene matches: 4. The CDR3 DNA reads TGTGCCAGCAGCGCGACTAGCGGGAGGCTAGATACGCAGTATTTT. Amino acids: CASSATSGRLDTQYF.

V usage is TRBV27 and J usage is TRBJ1-2, with 7 bases identical to TRBD1. V was pared by 1 base and J by 8 bases, with 4 bases of the junction left unmatched. Germline loops: CDR1 MNHEY, CDR2 SMNVEV (reference sequence). The CDR3 runs 13 residues. In nucleotides, the CDR3 is TGTGCCAGCAGTTTATTAGGAGGGGGCGGCTACACCTTC. Translated: CASSLLGGGGYTF.

This chain connects TRBV18 to TRBJ1-1; no reliable D call. The CDR3 covers 16 residues. Trimming removed 3 bases at V and 4 bases at J, with 18 bases between. Germline V gene sequence: CDR1 KGHSH, CDR2 LQKENI. Written as DNA, the CDR3 is TGTGCCAGCTCACCGGGAACTGGGAGCTTGGGCACTGAAGCTTTCTTT. Residues: CASSPGTGSLGTEAFF. The full variable domain, its missing parts supplied by reference TRBV18 and TRBJ1-1, is NAGVMQNPRHLVRRRGQEARLRCSPMKGHSHVYWYRQLPEEGLKFMVYLQKENIIDESGMPKERFSAEFPKEGPSILRIQQVVRGDSAAYFCASSPGTGSLGTEAFFGQGTRLTVV.

The chain recombines TRBV15 with TRBJ2-1, with 9 bases identical to TRBD1. The CDR3 is 15 residues long. The germline V gene encodes CDR1 LNHNV and CDR2 YYDKDF (reference sequence). Trimming cost V 5 bases and J 5 bases; bases outside gene matches: 7. The CDR3 nucleotides are TGTGCCACCAGCGCCCGGGACAGGGCCAACAATGAGCAGTTCTTC. Encoded protein: CATSARDRANNEQFF.

J is TRBJ2-7 and V is TRBV19; D possibly corresponds to TRBD2 (5 bases). Trimming removed 3 bases from V and 3 bases from J, with 15 bases in between. Germline CDR1 and CDR2: LNHDA and SQIVND (reference sequence). CDR3 length: 15 amino acids. DNA of the CDR3: TGTGCCAGTAGTATTTGGGGAGCTCGCCTCTACGAGCAGTACTTC. It specifies CASSIWGARLYEQYF.

The rearrangement joins TRBV29-1 to TRBJ1-1; D might be TRBD1 (5 bases). CDR3 length: 14 residues. Germline V lookup: CDR1 SQVTM, CDR2 ANQGSEA. Trimming left V 3 bases short and J 5 bases short, with 16 bases between. The CDR3 protein is CSVEGSTGETEAFF. CDR3 DNA sequence: TGCAGCGTTGAGGGGTCTACGGGGGAGACTGAAGCTTTCTTT. Looking up the rest from reference TRBV29-1 and TRBJ1-1 gives the full variable domain: SAVISQKPSRDICQRGTSLTIQCQVDSQVTMMFWYRQQPGQSLTLIATANQGSEATYESGFVIDKFPISRPNLTFSTLTVSNMSPEDSSIYLCSVEGSTGETEAFFGQGTRLTVV.

This sequence joins TRBV13 and TRBJ1-3, with no clear D. Germline-derived CDR1 and CDR2 are PRHDT and FYEKMQ (reference sequence). The V end lost 1 base, the J end lost 0 bases, and 4 bases lay between the germline ends. The CDR3 has 14 residues. In nucleotides, the CDR3 is TGTGCCAGCAGCTTAGCAGTCTCTGGAAACACCATATATTTT. This translates into CASSLAVSGNTIYF.

The rearrangement joins TRBV18 to TRBJ1-5; D may be TRBD1 (5 bases). The CDR3 is made up of 16 amino acids. V lost 3 bases and J lost 0, with 12 bases in between. Germline CDR1 KGHSH, CDR2 LQKENI. This CDR3 is CASSPQGSNSNQPQHF. The CDR3 DNA is TGTGCCAGCTCACCCCAGGGTTCCAATAGCAATCAGCCCCAGCATTTT.

J is TRBJ2-7 and V is TRBV5-5; TRBD1 might be the D (7 bases). Trimming took 5 bases from V and 0 from J, leaving 18 bases between them. The CDR3 runs 16 residues. The germline V gene encodes CDR1 SGHKS and CDR2 YYEKEE (reference sequence). CDR3 coding DNA: TGTGCCAGCAGACGGCAGGGGGACTTACACTCCTACGAGCAGTACTTC. Amino acids: CASRRQGDLHSYEQYF.

V usage is TRBV5-1 and J usage is TRBJ1-6; D is possibly TRBD1 (5 bases). The CDR3 is 15 residues long. With 4 bases removed from V and 9 bases from J, the gap between germline ends came to 17 bases. CDR1 is SGHRS and CDR2 is YFSETQ in the germline V gene. The CDR3 sequence: CASSEQTGLGSPLHF. DNA for the CDR3: TGCGCCAGCAGCGAACAAACGGGACTCGGTTCACCCCTCCACTTT.

This chain joins TRBV18 and TRBJ1-6, with TRBD1 as a possible D gene (5 bases). V lost 2 bases to trimming and J lost 7 bases, with 9 bases between them. This CDR3 comprises 14 residues. Germline V gene data show CDR1 as KGHSH and CDR2 as LQKENI. For the CDR3, the DNA is TGTGCCAGCTCACCAGACAGTCTCAATTCACCCCTCCACTTT. Encoded protein: CASSPDSLNSPLHF.